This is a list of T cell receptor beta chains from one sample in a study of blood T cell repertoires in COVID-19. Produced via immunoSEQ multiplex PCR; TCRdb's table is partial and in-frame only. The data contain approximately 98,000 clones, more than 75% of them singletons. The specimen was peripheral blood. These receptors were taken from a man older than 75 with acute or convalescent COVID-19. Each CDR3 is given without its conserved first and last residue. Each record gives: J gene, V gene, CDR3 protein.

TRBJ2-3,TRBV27,ASSTQGGVGTDTQY
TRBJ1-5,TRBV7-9,ASSEGYQPQH
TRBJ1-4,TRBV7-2,ASSFDRGLDEKLF
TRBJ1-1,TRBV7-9,ASSFPGQGTMLPNTEAF
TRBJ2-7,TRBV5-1,ASSQLLGNSIGTYEQY
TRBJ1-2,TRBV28,ASRGTGVDGYT
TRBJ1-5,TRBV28,ASSQTGHNQPQH
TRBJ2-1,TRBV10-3,AISRLAEKYNEQF
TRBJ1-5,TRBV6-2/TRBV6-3,ASSVTGGVRQPQH
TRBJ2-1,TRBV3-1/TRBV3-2,ASSSRQGYNEQF
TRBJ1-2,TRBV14,ASSHGPGQGVYGYT
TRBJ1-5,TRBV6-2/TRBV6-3,ASSPEPDRARQPQH
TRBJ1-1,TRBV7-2,ASSFGRVNTEAF
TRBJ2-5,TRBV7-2,ASSLSFAGGSQETQY
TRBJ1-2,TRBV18,ASSLTGDGYT
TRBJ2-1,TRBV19,ASSILNEQF
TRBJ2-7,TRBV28,ASSYSSGSLGEQY
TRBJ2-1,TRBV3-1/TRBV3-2,ASRPGYPTGLEQF
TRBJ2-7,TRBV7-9,ASGGGYEQY
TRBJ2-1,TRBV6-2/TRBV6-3,ASSYSIAVINNEQF
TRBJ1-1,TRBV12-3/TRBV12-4,ASSFRGGDEAF
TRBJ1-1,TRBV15,ATSRDVGRGTEAF
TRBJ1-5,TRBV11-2,ASSPTGGNQPQH
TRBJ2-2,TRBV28,ASWRGTGELF
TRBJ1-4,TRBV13,ASREGQGGEKLF
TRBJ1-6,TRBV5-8,ASSRKGRPETPLH
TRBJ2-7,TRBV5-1,ASSLATGGDEQY
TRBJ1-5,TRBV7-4,ASSFCEGEFSNQPQH
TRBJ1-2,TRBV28,ASSSTHGGYT
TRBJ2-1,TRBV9,ASSGGDRVTSGRISYNEQF
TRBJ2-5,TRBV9,ASSPAGGTRETQY
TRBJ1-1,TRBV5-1,ASSLSSGGLASEAF
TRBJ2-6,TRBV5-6,ASSLEGRGLGSGANVLT
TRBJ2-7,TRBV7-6,ASSRTGDHEQY
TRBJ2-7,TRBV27,ASSFRTPKEQY
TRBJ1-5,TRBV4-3,ASSQEGGRNNQPQH
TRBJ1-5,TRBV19,ASSRTQGAGNQPQH
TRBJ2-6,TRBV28,AVADRKISGANVLT
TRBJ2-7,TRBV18,ASSPRQGDMEQY
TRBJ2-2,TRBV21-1,ASSSIGEELF
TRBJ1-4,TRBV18,ASSPQSTGATNEKLF
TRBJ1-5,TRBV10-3,AISESRVGRSNQPQH
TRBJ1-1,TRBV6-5,ASSYSSQGNTEAF
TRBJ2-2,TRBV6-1,ASSKGAGQGTGELF
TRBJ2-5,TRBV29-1,SLQGSGETQY
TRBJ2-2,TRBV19,ASNPTETGELF
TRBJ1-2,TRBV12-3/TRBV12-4,GVWVEGDYGYT
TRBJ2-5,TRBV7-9,ASSSRGLADQETQY
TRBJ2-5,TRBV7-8,ASSRRQGAQETQY
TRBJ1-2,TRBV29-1,SVEETAGANYGYT
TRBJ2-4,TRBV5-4,ASSLGGRRAKNIQY
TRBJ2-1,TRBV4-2,ASSQDTSGGVDEQF
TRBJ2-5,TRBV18,ASSPPGDARGTQY
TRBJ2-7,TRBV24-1,ATSDPRTGGHEQY
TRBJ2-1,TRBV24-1,ATQDRRNEQF